The sequence of this T cell receptor beta chain was determined in a study of T cell changes during pregnancy in multiple sclerosis. Sequencing was performed with immunoSEQ multiplex PCR; in TCRdb, only in-frame clones are kept and a portion is missing. The table records over 2,000 clones, roughly 78% of them present only once. Germline V lookup: CDR1 KGHSH, CDR2 LQKENI. The V segment lost 3 bases and the J segment 6 bases; nucleotides outside the gene matches: 3. The CDR3 covers 14 residues. The source of this sequence is a female patient with multiple sclerosis, enrolled in a pregnancy study. Some clones in this sample may be carry-over from other donors' samples. Sequences were obtained from CD4+ T cells from PBMCs (not recorded whether the cells were cultured). The J gene is TRBJ2-7, the V gene TRBV18; 12 bases align to TRBD1. Here the CDR3 DNA reads TGTGCCAGCTCACCCGGGACAGGGGGCGGCGAGCAGTACTTC. Amino acid sequence: CASSPGTGGGEQYF.